Sequencing of this T cell receptor (beta chain) was carried out in a study of T cell responses to AZD1222 COVID-19 vaccine. TCRdb's table, derived via immunoSEQ multiplex PCR, lists solely in-frame clones and lacks some. The data contain around 140,000 clones, 80% to 95% of them singletons. The CDR3 loop spans 17 amino acids. CDR1 and CDR2 (germline): MNHEY, SMNVEV (reference sequence). The V and J ends lost 2 bases and 6 bases respectively, with 23 bases between them. Study-wide findings and caveats: A reported finding is that nearly half of spike-specific TCRs target unmutated variant regions.

About this clone itself: The antigen remains undetermined.

This TCR was sampled from an adult in good health. This specimen was peripheral blood, taken on day 0 of AZD1222 vaccination. This rearrangement joins TRBV27 to TRBJ2-7, with D hard to call. CDR3 bases: TGTGCCAGCAGTTTACATCCGAGGCTTTATGGGATTTCCGAGCAGTACTTC. It codes for CASSLHPRLYGISEQYF.